This note documents a single TCR beta chain sequence. Its antigen specificity is not known. There are no base qualities to consult, and no much larger clone falls within one base. This specimen comes from a study of T cell changes during pregnancy in multiple sclerosis (dated 2019 in TCRdb). Some background on the complete study: In women with multiple sclerosis, the researchers looked at how the T cell repertoire shifted as pregnancy progressed.

The CDR3 goes from the cysteine to the phenylalanine over 17 residues. Only the CDR3 DNA stays, 51 bases, in frame from base 1. Looking up the germline V gene (reference sequence) yields CDR1 SGHNT and CDR2 YYREEE. V lost 0 bases and J lost 0 bases; the stretch between them is 12 bases long. Library prep was done by the immunoSEQ multiplex PCR assay. The table comes from immuneACCESS by way of TCRdb, which keeps in-frame sequences with V and J called. Part of the clones is missing from these tables; in studies checked, under half for an unresolved V gene and the rest for unknown reasons. Recorded for this sample are some 52,000 clones; almost 95% of them occurred a single time. The ten largest clones represent 0.25% of the sample.

In this chain, TRBV5-4 is recombined with TRBJ1-4; perhaps TRBD1 is the D gene, with 5 bases matching. Sequenced here: CD4+ T cells from peripheral blood mononuclear cells, sampled in the third trimester of pregnancy. This TCR was recovered from a female donor with multiple sclerosis, enrolled in a pregnancy study. The DNA sequence follows: TGTGCCAGCAGCTTGGGACCTCGGGGGTCAACTAATGAAAAACTGTTTTTT. It translates as CASSLGPRGSTNEKLFF.